This T cell receptor beta chain was sequenced for a study of lymphopenia after photon versus proton radiotherapy. Trimming took off 1 base at V and 7 bases at J, with 14 bases between the two ends. Germline V gene sequence: CDR1 LNHDA, CDR2 SQIVND (reference sequence). CDR3 length: 15 amino acids. The protocol was immunoSEQ multiplex PCR, while the TCRdb copy is restricted to in-frame clones and leaves out a portion. The sample holds about 83,000 clones; around four fifths are singletons and the top ten take about 1.3%. The TCR was taken from a man aged 55-75 years with pancreatic cancer. Sample: peripheral blood, taken from a patient treated with proton-based radiotherapy. The rearrangement links TRBV19 to TRBJ2-1; D remains ambiguous. The CDR3 sequence: CASSIGASKVNEQFF. CDR3 bases: TGTGCCAGTAGTATAGGAGCGAGCAAGGTTAATGAGCAGTTCTTC.